This TCR beta chain was captured in a study of CXCR3-negative and CXCR3-positive naive CD8 T cells (dated by TCRdb to about 2019). Regarding the research as a whole: In total, some 140 million TRB reads were obtained, which works out to roughly 1.5 +/- 0.3 million reads per library. Diversity and physicochemical repertoire analyses were performed on around 10 donors pooled from two independent experiments. TRBV-TRBJ cluster analysis included naive subsets from roughly 5 donors and memory cells from 3 donors.

Note on this clonotype: Its antigen is currently not known.

The CDR3, cysteine through phenylalanine, is 12 amino acids long. The protein alone is recorded here. The germline V gene provides CDR1 SQVTM and CDR2 ANQGSEA. Each CD8+ T cell subset was flow-sorted in triplicate, with roughly 300,000 cells per subset placed directly into RLT lysis buffer. Naive CD8+ T cells were defined stringently as CD45RO-CCR7+CD27+CD95- to exclude memory contaminants. Peripheral blood mononuclear cells were isolated from buffy coats using standard density gradient centrifugation. Naive CXCR3-negative and CXCR3-positive CD8+ T cells were flow-sorted on a FACSAria III. Total RNA was extracted from sorted cells with an RNeasy Mini Kit. Broad study findings and their caveats: Because surface CD5, which is linked to self-reactivity in mice, was comparable between the naive subsets, TCR interaction strength was also inferred from TRB CDR3 physicochemical properties. Within the same donor, TRBV-TRBJ usage looked similar between naive CXCR3-negative and CXCR3-positive cells, but memory cells had distinct patterns. Freshly isolated PBMCs were used for most assays because CXCR3 expression went down partially after cryopreservation. Repertoire diversity was comparably high in both naive subsets but much lower in memory CD8+ T cells. Compared with CXCR3-negative naive cells, CXCR3-positive naive cells had TRB CDR3s with higher hydrophobicity (lower Kidera factor 4), lower energy, and higher strength and volume indices.

TCRdb shows the sequencer as NextSeq 550. The Human TCR Profiling Kit (MiLaboratory) was used to prepare UMI-labeled 5' RACE TRB cDNA libraries. cDNA synthesis used the entire amount of extracted RNA, and PCR amplification then used the entire amount of cDNA produced. Libraries were prepared in parallel using an identical number of PCR cycles. The study's own analysis went as follows. With a minimum of two reads required per UMI, MIGEC and MiXCR pulled out about 57,000 +/- 9,900 unique UMI-labeled TRB cDNA molecules from each library. An average of roughly 40,000 +/- 10,000 functional in-frame TRB CDR3 nucleotide clonotypes without stop codons was found per library. After downsampling to 5000 UMI-labeled TRB molecules per sample, diversity metrics, including normalized Shannon-Wiener and Chao1, were computed in VDJtools. VDJtools was used to calculate clonotype-size-weighted physicochemical properties of the central five CDR3 residues, namely interaction energy, strength, volume and Kidera factor 4. The reads underwent TCRdb reprocessing, giving one record for each CDR3 protein sequence and no DNA. TCRdb's processing, not the authors' own work, is the source of the V and J calls. The sample table holds about 150,000 distinct CDR3 sequences. The ten biggest clones cover roughly 0.39% of the sample.

This receptor was taken from a human donor in good health. Some clones in this sample may be carry-over from other donors' samples. The sequencing input was naive CXCR3+ CD8+ T cells from blood. The cell subset or site label here, explained by the study, means: CD45RO-CCR7+CD27+CD95- naive CD8+ T cells expressing CXCR3 (TNR3+). The rearrangement combines TRBV29-1 with TRBJ2-7; TCRdb proposes TRBD1, but this gene call is untestable without DNA. For the CDR3, the sequence is CSVTTGYHEQYF.